This T cell receptor (beta chain) was obtained from a study of cytomegalovirus exposure and HLA in healthy donors. Study findings and constraints: It was found in a later analysis that first-cohort TCR clusters tended to co-occur in the 100 to 150 validation repertoires.

As concerns this clone: Its antigen is still unknown.

CDR1 and CDR2 from the germline V gene are LNHDA and SQIVND (reference sequence). After removal of 4 bases from V and 0 bases from J, the junction contained 9 bases not matched to a gene. The length of the CDR3 is 17 residues. The method was immunoSEQ multiplex PCR; TCRdb's version includes in-frame clones alone and lacks a portion of them. The table has some 140,000 clones, roughly 90% seen once. The sequence derives from a young man in good health and CMV-seronegative. The sequenced sample was PBMCs. V is TRBV19 and J is TRBJ2-1; 7 bases align to TRBD2. The CDR3 region has the DNA TGTGCCAGTAGTAGGGACGTGCGGGGGAGCTCCTACAATGAGCAGTTCTTC. This sequence encodes CASSRDVRGSSYNEQFF.